What follows are 26 T cell receptor beta chains derived from one specimen sequenced in a study of HIV-infected patients and healthy controls. Whole blood was used without fractionation, so all unsorted peripheral T cells were included. cDNA was made from 500 ng RNA using alpha and beta constant primers. Alpha and beta chain libraries were made separately by chain-specific third strand synthesis with multiplexing indices. TCRdb re-called the 5' RACE reads through MiXCR, storing one row per CDR3 protein. The table shows about 17,000 distinct CDR3 sequences, with over 5% occurring only once. Material: blood. These receptors originate from an adult in good health.

This clonotype came up many times. The V and J genes are TRBV10-3 and TRBJ1-3, with D possibly being TRBD1 (5 bases). The CDR3 has 15 residues. CDR1 and CDR2 (germline): ENHRY, SYGVKD. V lost 6 bases and J lost 0, with 12 bases in between. CDR3 in amino acids: CAIRPTGLSGNTIYF. Here the CDR3 DNA reads TGTGCCATCAGACCAACAGGACTCTCTGGAAACACCATATATTTT.

This clonotype was observed a few times. The J gene is TRBJ2-3, the V gene TRBV20-1; no firm D call. V was trimmed by 3 bases and J by 5 bases, leaving 9 bases between them. This CDR3 is 12 amino acids long. CDR1 and CDR2 (germline): DFQATT, SNEGSKA (reference sequence). The CDR3 coding sequence is TGCAGTGCTAGGGTGGCCTTAGATACGCAGTATTTT. Translating gives CSARVALDTQYF.

This clonotype was counted between two and nine times. This chain connects TRBV20-1 to TRBJ2-7; D is possibly TRBD2 (7 bases). The CDR3 length is 14 residues. Germline CDR1 and CDR2: DFQATT and SNEGSKA (reference sequence). V shed 5 bases and J shed 4 bases, with 18 bases lying between them. CDR3 in amino acids: CSAQGGGASYEQYF. Written as DNA, the CDR3 is TGCAGTGCTCAAGGGGGGGGCGCTTCTTACGAGCAGTACTTC.

Many counts were recorded for this clonotype. CDR3 sequence reads: CQGYPYNEQFF. The CDR3 coding sequence is TGTCAGGGGTACCCTTACAATGAGCAGTTCTTC. The chain uses TRBV19 and TRBJ2-1; possible D gene TRBD1, 6 bases. CDR3 length: 11 amino acids. Germline V gene data show CDR1 as LNHDA and CDR2 as SQIVND (reference sequence).

The sample holds many counts of this clonotype. The chain is built from TRBV5-1 and TRBJ2-5; D might be TRBD1 (6 bases). The CDR3 is 14 amino acids. With 0 bases removed from V and 7 bases from J, the gap between germline ends came to 13 bases. CDR1 is SGHRS, CDR2 YFSETQ, per germline. CDR3 in amino acids: CASSLEQGLVTQYF. Written as DNA, the CDR3 is TGCGCCAGCAGCTTGGAACAGGGCTTGGTGACCCAGTACTTC.

This clonotype appeared many times. V and J are TRBV6-2 or TRBV6-3 and TRBJ1-1; D is undetermined. The CDR3 spans 16 residues. Germline-derived CDR1 and CDR2 are MNHEY and SVGEGT. The ends were cut back, 0 bases at V and 2 bases at J, with 13 bases in the middle. This CDR3 is CASSYSGPPANTEAFF. The CDR3 nucleotides read TGTGCCAGCAGTTACTCCGGCCCTCCCGCAAACACTGAAGCTTTCTTT.

This clonotype came up many times. The chain links TRBV13 to TRBJ2-1, with 10 bases aligning to TRBD2. This CDR3 contains 20 residues. J gave up 2 bases and V 6 bases, and 19 bases lay outside the gene matches. Germline values: CDR1 PRHDT, CDR2 FYEKMQ (reference sequence). DNA for the CDR3: TGTGCCAGCAGACCGTATAGCGGGGGGAAAACGGGAGAAGCCTACAATGAGCAGTTCTTC. It translates to CASRPYSGGKTGEAYNEQFF. The entire variable domain, with the rest obtained from reference TRBV13 and TRBJ2-1, is as follows: AAGVIQSPRHLIKEKRETATLKCYPIPRHDTVYWYQQGPGQDPQFLISFYEKMQSDKGSIPDRFSAQQFSDYHSELNMSSLELGDSALYFCASRPYSGGKTGEAYNEQFFGPGTRLTVL.

This clonotype was seen repeatedly, ten times or more. J is TRBJ2-7 and V is TRBV10-3, with 9 nucleotides matching TRBD1. The CDR3 length is 14 residues. With 9 bases clipped from V and 5 bases from J, the junction kept 11 bases outside the gene matches. Per the germline V gene, CDR1 is ENHRY and CDR2 is SYGVKD. The CDR3 is CAMKRTGEGDEQYF. CDR3 nucleotide sequence: TGTGCCATGAAGCGGACAGGGGAGGGCGACGAGCAGTACTTC.

This clonotype has ten or more counts. V usage is TRBV27 and J usage is TRBJ1-4, with D unresolved. The CDR3 extends over 15 amino acids. Germline V CDR1 and CDR2: MNHEY, SMNVEV (reference sequence). Trimming left V 3 bases short and J 0 bases short, with 8 bases between. CDR3 amino acids: CASSFGVATNEKLFF. The DNA of the CDR3 is TGTGCCAGCAGTTTCGGTGTCGCAACTAATGAAAAACTGTTTTTT.

This clonotype was observed at least ten times. V and J are TRBV20-1 and TRBJ1-3; no definite D call. The CDR3 contains 15 residues. V lost 2 bases and J lost 5, with 16 bases in between. Germline V lookup: CDR1 DFQATT, CDR2 SNEGSKA (reference sequence). The CDR3 DNA follows: TGCAGTGCTAGACCAGCCAAATCTACACGAAACACCATATATTTT. Translation gives CSARPAKSTRNTIYF.

Many counts were recorded for this clonotype. The chain combines TRBV29-1 with TRBJ2-2; D gene uncertain. There are 13 residues in the CDR3. In germline, CDR1 is SQVTM, CDR2 ANQGSEA. V lost 4 bases and J lost 5, with 11 bases in between. The CDR3 region is CSVARLGTGELFF. CDR3 sequence (DNA): TGCAGCGTTGCCCGACTCGGAACCGGGGAGCTGTTTTTT.

Many counts were recorded for this clonotype. The J gene is TRBJ2-6, the V gene TRBV28; D is unclear. The CDR3 extends over 15 amino acids. Germline V gene data show CDR1 as MDHEN and CDR2 as SYDVKM. The V gene lost 6 bases and the J gene lost 3 bases, with 12 bases spanning the gap. The CDR3 DNA reads TGTGCCAGCAGCATTATGCCGGATGGGGCCAACGTCCTGACTTTC. It specifies CASSIMPDGANVLTF.

This clonotype was counted many times. This rearrangement joins TRBV12-5 to TRBJ1-2; maybe TRBD1 (5 bases). This CDR3 contains 14 residues. Germline V gene sequence: CDR1 LGHNT, CDR2 FRNRAP. With 2 bases removed from V and 5 bases from J, the gap between germline ends came to 12 bases. CDR3 sequence (DNA): TGTGCTAGTGGTTTGCTCCGGGGGGGTTATGGCTACACCTTC. This sequence encodes CASGLLRGGYGYTF.

This clonotype was observed many times. The chain combines TRBV19 with TRBJ2-3; D uncertain. The CDR3 runs 12 residues. CDR1 is LNHDA and CDR2 is SQIVND in the germline V gene (reference sequence). The V end lost 6 bases, the J end lost 8 bases, and 12 bases lay between the germline ends. CDR3 in amino acids: CASRHPTGTQYF. CDR3 DNA: TGTGCCAGTAGACACCCTACGGGTACGCAGTATTTT.

In its sample, this clonotype was seen many times. The chain recombines TRBV28 with TRBJ1-1; TRBD1 matches 7 bases. The CDR3 covers 14 residues. The germline gives CDR1 MDHEN, CDR2 SYDVKM. After removal of 4 bases from V and 8 bases from J, the junction contained 10 bases not matched to a gene. The CDR3 DNA reads as TGTGCCAGCAGTTCGCTGACAGGGACAGAAGAAGCTTTCTTT. It is translated as CASSSLTGTEEAFF.

The table lists this clonotype with many counts. This chain links TRBV7-2 with TRBJ2-5; D is possibly TRBD2 (7 bases). V was trimmed by 7 bases and J by 5 bases, leaving 20 bases between them. CDR3 length: 15 amino acids. CDR1 and CDR2 (germline): SGHTA, FQGNSA. For the CDR3, the DNA is TGTGCCAGCACCCCCCTGGGGGGGGGGCCGGAGACCCAGTACTTC. Protein sequence: CASTPLGGGPETQYF.

This clonotype occurred many times. V is TRBV24-1 and J is TRBJ2-7, with D unclear. Trimming removed 5 bases from V and 3 bases from J, with 10 bases in between. The length of the CDR3 is 13 residues. Germline values: CDR1 KGHDR, CDR2 SFDVKD. CDR3 in amino acids: CATSGLNYYEQYF. The CDR3 DNA reads as TGTGCCACCAGTGGGTTAAATTACTACGAGCAGTACTTC.

At least ten counts were recorded for this clonotype. The J gene is TRBJ2-2, the V gene TRBV10-3; no clear D gene. V gave up 0 bases and J gave up 7 bases, with 6 bases separating them. The CDR3 runs 13 residues. Germline loops: CDR1 ENHRY, CDR2 SYGVKD. CDR3 in DNA: TGTGCCATCAGTGAGTCGAATGGCGGGGAGCTGTTTTTT. The encoded protein is CAISESNGGELFF.

This clonotype has at least ten counts. The rearrangement joins TRBV25-1 to TRBJ1-6; D not certain. CDR3 length equals 18 residues. The germline gives CDR1 MGHDK, CDR2 SYGVNS. Trimming removed 3 bases at V and 5 bases at J, with 20 bases between. The CDR3 DNA sequence: TGTGCCAGCAGTGAGGGCCTCTTTTTCGCCGAAAATAATTCACCCCTCCACTTT. Protein sequence: CASSEGLFFAENNSPLHF. The full variable domain, its missing parts supplied by reference TRBV25-1 and TRBJ1-6, is EADIYQTPRYLVIGTGKKITLECSQTMGHDKMYWYQQDPGMELHLIHYSYGVNSTEKGDLSSESTVSRIRTEHFPLTLESARPSHTSQYLCASSEGLFFAENNSPLHFGNGTRLTVT.

This clonotype came up many times. This sequence joins TRBV20-1 and TRBJ2-3; TRBD1 matches at 7 bases. The CDR3 covers 15 residues. J was trimmed by 2 bases and V by 3 bases; bases with no gene match: 8. The germline V gene encodes CDR1 DFQATT and CDR2 SNEGSKA (reference sequence). The CDR3, as DNA: TGCAGTGCTAGGGGACAGAATACAATCACAGATACGCAGTATTTT. It specifies CSARGQNTITDTQYF.

The chain links TRBV24-1 to TRBJ2-5, with TRBD1 matching over 11 bases. J lost 5 bases, V lost 3 bases, and 4 bases had no gene match. This CDR3 comprises 15 residues. From germline, CDR1 is KGHDR and CDR2 SFDVKD. As DNA, the CDR3 is TGTGCCACCAGTGATCCCGGGACAGGGGGGGAGACCCAGTACTTC. Its protein is CATSDPGTGGETQYF.

This clonotype was counted ten times or more. V is TRBV10-3 and J is TRBJ2-3; D is ambiguous. Germline CDR1 is ENHRY and CDR2 is SYGVKD. Trimming removed 7 bases from V and 5 bases from J, with 13 bases in between. The CDR3 consists of 13 residues. The CDR3 DNA sequence: TGTGCCATCAAGGCGGTCGAGAAAGATACGCAGTATTTT. Translated, it gives CAIKAVEKDTQYF.

Ten or more counts support this clonotype. The rearrangement joins TRBV7-8 to TRBJ1-2; no firm D call. V lost 3 bases and J 4 bases, leaving 9 bases between the germline ends. The CDR3 totals 13 residues. CDR1 and CDR2 (germline): SGHVS, FQNEAQ. The CDR3 nucleotides are TGTGCCAGCAGCTTGGAGGGCGGCTATGGCTACACCTTC. This translates into CASSLEGGYGYTF.

This clonotype was picked up many times. The CDR3 sequence is CSARNSFVTNEKLFF. The CDR3 nucleotides are TGCAGTGCTAGAAATAGTTTCGTAACTAATGAAAAACTGTTTTTT. The chain employs TRBV20-1 and TRBJ1-4; no definite D call. CDR1 is DFQATT, CDR2 SNEGSKA, per germline (reference sequence). Trimming shortened V by 2 bases and J by 1 base, and 11 bases separated the two germline ends. The CDR3 runs to 15 residues.

As to this clonotype: A much larger clonotype is one base distant, so this may be a read error. The chain recombines TRBV5-6 with TRBJ2-7; TRBD1 matches at 11 bases. V was clipped by 7 bases and J by 4 bases; unmatched bases: 10. Germline values: CDR1 SGHDT, CDR2 YYEEEE. CDR3 length: 15 residues. The DNA of the CDR3 is TGTGCCAGCCAAAAGCACGGGACAGGGGGATACGAGCAGTACTTC. Protein product: CASQKHGTGGYEQYF.

This clonotype was counted many times. The gene calls are TRBV5-4 and TRBJ2-1; weak D call: TRBD2 (7 bases). CDR1 SGHNT and CDR2 YYREEE come from the germline V gene (reference sequence). The CDR3 spans 16 residues. V was cut by 0 bases and J by 5 bases, with 15 bases left in between. The CDR3 here is CASSLGGGPHHNEQFF. The CDR3 nucleotides are TGTGCCAGCAGCTTGGGGGGGGGGCCACATCACAATGAGCAGTTCTTC.